A single T cell receptor (beta chain) is shown here with its context. The V and J ends lost 8 bases and 5 bases respectively, with 6 bases between them. The CDR3 spans 11 residues. The V gene's germline CDR1 is MNHEY and CDR2 SMNVEV (reference sequence). This specimen comes from a study of blood T cell repertoires in COVID-19. Study-level background: Sites across the United States, Italy and Spain contributed samples from acute and convalescent COVID-19.

Original processing notes: Amplification of reference gene primers was used by the study to estimate nucleated cell counts. Here immunoSEQ multiplex PCR was the method, and the copy in TCRdb shows in-frame clones only, minus some. V, J and clone size reflect that table, while D and trimming were determined from the DNA. The sample has some 170,000 clones; approximately 79% are singletons. The sequence came from a woman in her seventies with acute or convalescent COVID-19. The sample taken for sequencing was peripheral blood. The chain couples TRBV27 to TRBJ1-4; D is unresolved. CDR3 bases: TGTGCCAGCCTCGGGAATGAAAAACTGTTTTTT. Translation: CASLGNEKLFF.